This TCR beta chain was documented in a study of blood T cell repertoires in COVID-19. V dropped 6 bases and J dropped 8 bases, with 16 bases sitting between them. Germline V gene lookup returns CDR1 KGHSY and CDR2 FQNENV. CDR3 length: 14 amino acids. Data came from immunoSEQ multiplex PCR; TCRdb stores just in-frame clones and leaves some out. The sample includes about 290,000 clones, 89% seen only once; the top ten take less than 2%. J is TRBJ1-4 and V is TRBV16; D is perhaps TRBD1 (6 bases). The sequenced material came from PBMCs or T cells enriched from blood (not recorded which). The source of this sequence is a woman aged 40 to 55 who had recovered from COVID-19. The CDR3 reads CASRPKTGLEKLFF. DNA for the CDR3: TGTGCCAGCAGACCCAAAACAGGGCTGGAAAAACTGTTTTTT.